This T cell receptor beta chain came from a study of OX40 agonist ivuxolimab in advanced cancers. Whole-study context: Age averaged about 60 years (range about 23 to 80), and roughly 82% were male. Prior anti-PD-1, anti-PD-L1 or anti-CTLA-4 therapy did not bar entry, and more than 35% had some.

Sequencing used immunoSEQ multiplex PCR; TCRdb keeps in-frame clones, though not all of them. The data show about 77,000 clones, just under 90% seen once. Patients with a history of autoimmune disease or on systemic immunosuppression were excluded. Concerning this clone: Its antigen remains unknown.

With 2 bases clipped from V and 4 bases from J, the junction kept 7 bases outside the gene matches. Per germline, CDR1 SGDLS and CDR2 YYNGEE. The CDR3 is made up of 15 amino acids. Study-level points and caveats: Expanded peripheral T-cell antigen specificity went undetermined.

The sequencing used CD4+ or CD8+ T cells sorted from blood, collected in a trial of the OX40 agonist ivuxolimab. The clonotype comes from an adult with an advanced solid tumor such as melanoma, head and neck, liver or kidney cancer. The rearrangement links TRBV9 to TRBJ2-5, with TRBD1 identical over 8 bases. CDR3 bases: TGTGCCAGCAGCGTGGGGACAGGAACGGGAGAGACCCAGTACTTC. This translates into CASSVGTGTGETQYF. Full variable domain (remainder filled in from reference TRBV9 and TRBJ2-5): DSGVTQTPKHLITATGQRVTLRCSPRSGDLSVYWYQQSLDQGLQFLIQYYNGEERAKGNILERFSAQQFPDLHSELNLSSLELGDSALYFCASSVGTGTGETQYFGPGTRLLVL.